Below, 23 T cell receptor beta chains from the same sample are listed, as sequenced in a study of T cell responses to AZD1222 COVID-19 vaccine (dated by TCRdb to the early 2020s). The library was produced with the immunoSEQ multiplex PCR assay. Sourced from immuneACCESS, this table was stored by TCRdb with only in-frame sequences that have V and J called. A share of the clones is absent; for the studies checked, an unresolved V gene accounts for under half, and the remainder has no known explanation. The sample table records about 150,000 clones; roughly 90% of these occur just once. 1.3% to 1.5% of the sample belongs to the ten largest clones. Read against the paper, the sample's time point label means: baseline before first vaccination. This specimen consisted of peripheral blood, obtained on day 0 of AZD1222 vaccination. These receptor sequences come from an adult in good health.

V usage is TRBV6-2 or TRBV6-3 and J usage is TRBJ1-5; D possibly corresponds to TRBD1 (6 bases). CDR3 size: 13 residues. Germline V gene sequence: CDR1 MNHEY, CDR2 SVGEGT. V lost 5 bases, J lost 7 bases, and 12 bases lay in between. In DNA, the CDR3 is TGTGCCAGCAGTAGCGGGGGCAGGCAGCCCCAGCATTTT. It codes for CASSSGGRQPQHF.

V is TRBV19 and J is TRBJ1-1; 12 bases agree with TRBD1. V lost 2 bases and J lost 3; bases outside the gene matches: 13. The CDR3 has 19 amino acids. Germline loops: CDR1 LNHDA, CDR2 SQIVND (reference sequence). The CDR3 DNA is TGTGCCAGTAGTATATCGGCTGGGGACAGGGGGCTGGCGTACACTGAAGCTTTCTTT. It is translated as CASSISAGDRGLAYTEAFF.

The chain links TRBV29-1 to TRBJ1-1; 8 bases fit TRBD1. The germline V gene has CDR1 SQVTM and CDR2 ANQGSEA. V was clipped by 1 base and J by 5 bases; unmatched bases: 9. The CDR3 has 15 residues. The CDR3 nucleotides are TGCAGCGTTGAAGCTCCGGGACAGGTAGGGACTGAAGCTTTCTTT. Translating it yields CSVEAPGQVGTEAFF.

The rearrangement joins TRBV3-1 (or the pseudogene TRBV3-2) to TRBJ1-1; D call uncertain. The CDR3 is made up of 15 amino acids. The germline V gene encodes CDR1 LGHDT and CDR2 YNNKEL (reference sequence). The V and J ends lost 3 bases and 7 bases respectively, with 18 bases between them. The CDR3 loop is CASSQGLGSRHEAFF. CDR3 in DNA: TGTGCCAGCAGCCAGGGCCTAGGAAGTCGGCATGAAGCTTTCTTT.

The chain recombines TRBV6-6 with TRBJ1-5; no reliable D call. V was pared by 6 bases and J by 7 bases, with 16 bases between. Germline V gene sequence: CDR1 MNHNY, CDR2 SVGAGI (reference sequence). The CDR3 is 14 residues long. CDR3 in amino acids: CASSSSRAVQPQHF. The CDR3 DNA is TGTGCCAGCAGCTCGTCTCGGGCTGTCCAGCCCCAGCATTTT.

The chain recombines TRBV6-5 with TRBJ1-2, with D possibly matching TRBD1 (5 bases). The CDR3 runs 12 residues. V lost 6 bases, J lost 4 bases, and 9 bases lay in between. Germline values: CDR1 MNHEY, CDR2 SVGAGI. The DNA of the CDR3 is TGTGCCAGCAGGGGGGGTAGCTATGGCTACACCTTC. It specifies CASRGGSYGYTF.

The J gene is TRBJ2-3, the V gene TRBV5-6; D is ambiguous. Germline V gene sequence: CDR1 SGHDT, CDR2 YYEEEE. Trimming took 4 bases from V and 0 from J, leaving 18 bases between them. This CDR3 is built from 17 residues. This CDR3 reads CASSADRLRSSTDTQYF. Written as DNA, the CDR3 is TGTGCCAGCAGCGCCGATCGCCTCAGGTCGAGCACAGATACGCAGTATTTT.

V usage is TRBV29-1 and J usage is TRBJ1-1; the D gene is possibly TRBD1 (6 bases). Per germline, CDR1 SQVTM and CDR2 ANQGSEA. CDR3 length: 14 amino acids. Trimming pared 3 bases from V and 1 base from J, leaving 12 bases between. CDR3 sequence: CSVDRTGTNTEAFF. In nucleotides, the CDR3 is TGCAGCGTTGACCGTACAGGGACGAACACTGAAGCTTTCTTT.

V usage is TRBV20-1 and J usage is TRBJ2-2; D is undetermined. The CDR3 consists of 11 residues. The germline V gene has CDR1 DFQATT and CDR2 SNEGSKA (reference sequence). With 4 bases removed from V and 7 bases from J, the gap between germline ends came to 7 bases. The CDR3 spells CSAIFLGELFF. As DNA, the CDR3 is TGCAGTGCTATATTTCTCGGGGAGCTGTTTTTT.

V usage is TRBV19 and J usage is TRBJ1-5; D is uncertain. The germline V gene has CDR1 LNHDA and CDR2 SQIVND (reference sequence). The length of the CDR3 is 16 residues. Trimming took 7 bases from V and 0 from J, leaving 16 bases between them. The DNA of the CDR3 is TGTGCCAGTACCCTTAAAATACAGTATAGCAATCAGCCCCAGCATTTT. Its protein is CASTLKIQYSNQPQHF. Complete variable domain (other parts from reference TRBV19 and TRBJ1-5): DGGITQSPKYLFRKEGQNVTLSCEQNLNHDAMYWYRQDPGQGLRLIYYSQIVNDFQKGDIAEGYSVSREKKESFPLTVTSAQKNPTAFYLCASTLKIQYSNQPQHFGDGTRLSIL.

The chain carries TRBV28 and TRBJ2-4, with D maybe TRBD1 (5 bases). Trimming stripped 4 bases from V and 0 bases from J, with 10 bases between. Germline V gene sequence: CDR1 MDHEN, CDR2 SYDVKM. The CDR3 has 15 amino acids. The CDR3 here is CASSSGSKAKNIQYF. For the CDR3, the DNA is TGTGCCAGCAGTTCAGGGTCTAAAGCCAAAAACATTCAGTACTTC.

V and J are TRBV6-6 and TRBJ1-2; the match to TRBD1 covers 8 bases. CDR1 is MNHNY, CDR2 SVGAGI, per germline (reference sequence). With 5 bases clipped from V and 6 bases from J, the junction kept 2 bases outside the gene matches. This CDR3 region has 12 residues. CDR3: CASSKQGDGYTF. DNA of the CDR3: TGTGCCAGCAGTAAACAGGGGGATGGCTACACCTTC.

This chain uses TRBV2 with TRBJ2-3; D might be TRBD2 (6 bases). The CDR3 totals 15 residues. Germline CDR1 is SNHLY and CDR2 is FYNNEI. V dropped 7 bases and J dropped 9 bases, with 23 bases sitting between them. CDR3 loop: CASMPGTLQVGTQYF. The CDR3 DNA follows: TGTGCCAGCATGCCAGGGACTCTCCAGGTAGGAACGCAGTATTTT.

This rearrangement joins TRBV28 to TRBJ2-7, with a possible D match to TRBD2 (6 bases). The V and J ends lost 3 bases and 1 base respectively, with 10 bases between them. Germline V gene data show CDR1 as MDHEN and CDR2 as SYDVKM. The CDR3 is 14 residues long. CDR3 protein: CASSFGTPSYEQYF. The CDR3 coding sequence is TGTGCCAGCAGTTTCGGGACTCCTTCCTACGAGCAGTACTTC.

This clone was seen once. The chain is built from TRBV5-1 and TRBJ2-7, with TRBD1 matching 8 bases. CDR1 is SGHRS, CDR2 YFSETQ, per germline. The CDR3 totals 14 residues. Trimming took 3 bases from V and 6 from J; bases not matched to a gene: 8. The CDR3 is CASSSLDRVGEQYF. The CDR3 bases are TGCGCCAGCAGCTCCTTGGACAGGGTAGGCGAGCAGTACTTC.

The chain links TRBV5-1 to TRBJ2-1; 10 bases line up with TRBD1. CDR1 is SGHRS, CDR2 YFSETQ, per germline. The CDR3 consists of 16 residues. V lost 4 bases and J lost 2; bases outside the gene matches: 6. The CDR3 region has the DNA TGCGCCAGCAGCCCCGGGACAGGGGTTGCCTACAATGAGCAGTTCTTC. Its protein is CASSPGTGVAYNEQFF. The full variable domain, in which reference TRBV5-1 and TRBJ2-1 provide the parts outside the CDR3, is KAGVTQTPRYLIKTRGQQVTLSCSPISGHRSVSWYQQTPGQGLQFLFEYFSETQRNKGNFPGRFSGRQFSNSRSEMNVSTLELGDSALYLCASSPGTGVAYNEQFFGPGTRLTVL.

The V and J genes are TRBV6-5 and TRBJ2-1; the D call may be TRBD1 or TRBD2 (5 bases each). The CDR3 contains 14 residues. From germline, CDR1 is MNHEY and CDR2 SVGAGI. Trimming left V 7 bases short and J 9 bases short, with 19 bases between. CDR3 nucleotides: TGTGCCAGCAACCCTACTCCCCCTGGGGGTGAGCAGTTCTTC. It encodes CASNPTPPGGEQFF.

The V gene is TRBV30, the J gene TRBJ1-4; D is unclear. V was cut by 0 bases and J by 4 bases, with 6 bases left in between. Germline V gives CDR1 GTSNPN, CDR2 SVGIG (reference sequence). The CDR3 has 13 amino acids. CDR3 sequence reads: CAWSVQFNEKLFF. Here the CDR3 DNA reads TGTGCCTGGAGTGTACAGTTTAATGAAAAACTGTTTTTT. The whole variable domain, filled in from reference TRBV30 and TRBJ1-4, reads SQTIHQWPATLVQPVGSPLSLECTVEGTSNPNLYWYRQAAGRGLQLLFYSVGIGQISSEVPQNLSASRPQDRQFILSSKKLLLSDSGFYLCAWSVQFNEKLFFGSGTQLSVL.

The CDR3 protein is CASSEATSGGADTQYF. CDR3 sequence (DNA): TGTGCCAGCAGTGAAGCTACTAGCGGGGGTGCAGATACGCAGTATTTT. The chain carries TRBV2 and TRBJ2-3, with 11 bases that match TRBD2. Germline V gene lookup returns CDR1 SNHLY and CDR2 FYNNEI. The CDR3 sequence is 16 residues long. The V and J ends lost 0 bases and 4 bases, in that order; junction bases with no gene match: 3. The full variable domain, with the rest looked up from reference TRBV2 and TRBJ2-3, is EPEVTQTPSHQVTQMGQEVILRCVPISNHLYFYWYRQILGQKVEFLVSFYNNEISEKSEIFDDQFSVERPDGSNFTLKIRSTKLEDSAMYFCASSEATSGGADTQYFGPGTRLTVL.

The V gene is TRBV29-1, the J gene TRBJ1-1, with 8 bases that match TRBD1. CDR1 is SQVTM and CDR2 is ANQGSEA in the germline V gene. V was pared by 7 bases and J by 2 bases, with 9 bases of the junction left unmatched. The CDR3 has 14 residues. The CDR3 here is CSGGSGGINTEAFF. The CDR3 DNA sequence: TGCAGCGGTGGGTCAGGGGGCATCAACACTGAAGCTTTCTTT. Together with reference TRBV29-1 and TRBJ1-1, the CDR3 gives the full variable domain: SAVISQKPSRDICQRGTSLTIQCQVDSQVTMMFWYRQQPGQSLTLIATANQGSEATYESGFVIDKFPISRPNLTFSTLTVSNMSPEDSSIYLCSGGSGGINTEAFFGQGTRLTVV.

The chain employs TRBV18 and TRBJ1-4, with TRBD1 as a possible D gene (6 bases). Between the trimmed V and J ends, which lost 2 bases and 7 bases, there was a span of 8 bases. Germline V gives CDR1 KGHSH, CDR2 LQKENI. CDR3 size: 13 residues. Here the CDR3 DNA reads TGTGCCAGCTCACCAGGGGGCAGTGAAAAACTGTTTTTT. Protein product: CASSPGGSEKLFF.

The chain couples TRBV7-8 to TRBJ1-2; D gene unclear. The CDR3 is 14 amino acids. V gave up 4 bases and J gave up 1 base, with 10 bases separating them. The V gene's germline CDR1 is SGHVS and CDR2 FQNEAQ. As DNA, the CDR3 is TGTGCCAGCAGCTCATACCGGTTTAACTATGGCTACACCTTC. Translated: CASSSYRFNYGYTF.

This chain connects TRBV25-1 to TRBJ2-2, with 9 bases identical to TRBD1. Trimming at V came to 2 bases and at J to 11 bases, leaving 3 bases not matched to a gene. Germline CDR1 is MGHDK and CDR2 is SYGVNS. This CDR3 is built from 13 residues. The CDR3 spells CASSETGGAELFF. The CDR3 DNA reads TGTGCCAGCAGTGAAACAGGGGGCGCCGAGCTGTTTTTT.